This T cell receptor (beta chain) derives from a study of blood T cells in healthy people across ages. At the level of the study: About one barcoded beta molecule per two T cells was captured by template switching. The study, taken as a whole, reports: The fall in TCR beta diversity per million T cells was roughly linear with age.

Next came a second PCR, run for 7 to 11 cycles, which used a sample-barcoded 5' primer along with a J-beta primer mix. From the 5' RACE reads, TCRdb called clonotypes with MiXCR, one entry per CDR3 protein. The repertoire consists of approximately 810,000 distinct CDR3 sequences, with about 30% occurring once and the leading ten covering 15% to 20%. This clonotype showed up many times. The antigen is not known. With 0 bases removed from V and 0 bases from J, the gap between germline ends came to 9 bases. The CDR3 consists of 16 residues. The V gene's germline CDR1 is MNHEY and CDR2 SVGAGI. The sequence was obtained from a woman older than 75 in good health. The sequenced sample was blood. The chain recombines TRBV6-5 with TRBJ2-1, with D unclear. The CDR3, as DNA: TGTGCCAGCAGTTACTCGGAATTAAGCTCCTACAATGAGCAGTTCTTC. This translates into CASSYSELSSYNEQFF.